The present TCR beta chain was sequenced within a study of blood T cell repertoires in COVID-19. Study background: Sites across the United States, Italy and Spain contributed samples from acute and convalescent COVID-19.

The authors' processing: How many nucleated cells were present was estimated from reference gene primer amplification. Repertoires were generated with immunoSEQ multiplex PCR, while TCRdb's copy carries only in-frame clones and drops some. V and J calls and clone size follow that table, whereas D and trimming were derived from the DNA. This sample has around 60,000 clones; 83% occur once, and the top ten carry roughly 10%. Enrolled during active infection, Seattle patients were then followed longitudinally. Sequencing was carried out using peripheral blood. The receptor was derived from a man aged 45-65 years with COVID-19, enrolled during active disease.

CDR3 nucleotide sequence: TGTGCCAGCAGCTGGGGACAGGGGATTAATCAGCCCCAGCATTTT. This gives the protein CASSWGQGINQPQHF. The V call is TRBV5-5, the J call TRBJ1-5, with 10 bases lining up with TRBD1. Germline CDR1 is SGHKS and CDR2 is YYEKEE (reference sequence). The CDR3 covers 15 residues. V lost 3 bases, J lost 4 bases, and 4 bases stayed unmatched. Full variable domain (rest looked up from reference TRBV5-5 and TRBJ1-5): DAGVTQSPTHLIKTRGQQVTLRCSPISGHKSVSWYQQVLGQGPQFIFQYYEKEERGRGNFPDRFSARQFPNYSSELNVNALLLGDSALYLCASSWGQGINQPQHFGDGTRLSIL.